The clone carrying this T cell receptor beta chain turned up a few times. Its specificity is not known. The junction and the germline gene differ at one end; a read error may be behind it. This CDR3 is built from 15 residues. Germline-derived CDR1 and CDR2 are SNHLY and FYNNEI. TCRdb analysed the reads with MiXCR anew, one entry per CDR3 protein. The sample has 250,000 or so distinct CDR3 sequences, around 15% seen once. This sample is drawn from a study of T cell repertoires in cytomegalovirus infection. Study-level information: Public TCR beta signatures indicated both CMV infection and matching HLA type. Regarding the study as a whole: The study identified carriers of CMV plus the relevant HLA from cumulative public TCR beta family frequency. Across the ex vivo response, the dominant clonotypes were HLA-C-restricted CMV-specific TCR beta clonotypes.

This TCR came from a human donor in good health (CMV status not recorded). Some clones in this sample may be carry-over from other donors' samples. The chain uses TRBV2 and TRBJ1-2; a weak D match, TRBD1 (6 bases). Sample: CD8+ T cells from PBMCs. This CDR3 reads CASSKADTGNYGYTF. CDR3 coding DNA: TGTGCCAGCAGTAAAGCCGATACAGGGAACTATGGCTACACCTTC.